The 7 T cell receptor beta chains below all came from one sample that was sequenced in a study of neurological immune-mediated disorders. TCRdb re-called the 5' RACE reads through MiXCR, storing one row per CDR3 protein. The table records 95,000 or so distinct CDR3 sequences, 3.5% of them present only once. Sample: PBMCs. The source of these receptors is a woman aged 18-29 years with multiple sclerosis.

This clonotype was counted ten times or more. The chain links TRBV5-1 to TRBJ1-5, with 7 bases aligning to TRBD1. Germline loops: CDR1 SGHRS, CDR2 YFSETQ. The CDR3 runs 15 residues. J lost 0 bases, V lost 1 base, and 1 base had no gene match. In DNA, the CDR3 is TGCGCCAGCAGCTTGCAGGGGGGTAGCAATCAGCCCCAGCATTTT. As protein: CASSLQGGSNQPQHF.

In this sample, this clonotype turned up many times. This chain uses TRBV7-6 with TRBJ1-4, with 9 bases lining up with TRBD1. The V segment lost 0 bases and the J segment 7 bases; nucleotides outside the gene matches: 3. The CDR3 sequence is 15 residues long. Germline CDR1 is SGHVS and CDR2 is FNYEAQ. Written as DNA, the CDR3 is TGTGCCAGCAGCTTAGCGGGGACAGGGAGTGAAAAACTGTTTTTT. Its protein is CASSLAGTGSEKLFF.

This clonotype was detected ten times or more. The chain uses TRBV7-6 and TRBJ2-7, with 8 nucleotides matching TRBD1. After removal of 5 bases from V and 5 bases from J, the junction contained 8 bases not matched to a gene. Germline values: CDR1 SGHVS, CDR2 FNYEAQ. This CDR3 comprises 14 residues. This CDR3 is CASSQGQGGNEQYF. The CDR3 DNA reads as TGTGCCAGCAGCCAAGGACAGGGAGGAAACGAGCAGTACTTC. Combining the CDR3 with reference TRBV7-6 and TRBJ2-7 gives the whole variable domain GAGVSQSPRYKVTKRGQDVALRCDPISGHVSLYWYRQALGQGPEFLTYFNYEAQQDKSGLPNDRFSAERPEGSISTLTIQRTEQRDSAMYRCASSQGQGGNEQYFGPGTRLTVT.

This clonotype was recorded at least ten times. The chain links TRBV18 to TRBJ2-7, with D hard to call. CDR3 length: 14 amino acids. V was trimmed by 3 bases and J by 6 bases, leaving 15 bases between them. The germline V gene has CDR1 KGHSH and CDR2 LQKENI. In nucleotides, the CDR3 is TGTGCCAGCTCACCGGCCGCTCTGGGCGGCGAGCAGTACTTC. Encoded protein: CASSPAALGGEQYF.

This clonotype has a count of ten or more. The chain is built from TRBV5-1 and TRBJ2-5; 7 bases line up with TRBD2. CDR1 is SGHRS and CDR2 is YFSETQ in the germline V gene. After removal of 3 bases from V and 4 bases from J, the junction contained 9 bases not matched to a gene. The length of the CDR3 is 15 residues. The CDR3 DNA sequence: TGCGCCAGCAGCTATCGACTAGCTCGGTCAGAGACCCAGTACTTC. Translation gives CASSYRLARSETQYF.

This clonotype has only a few counts. The rearrangement uses TRBV12-3 or TRBV12-4 and TRBJ2-1; 9 bases align to TRBD2. CDR3 length: 16 residues. Trimming removed 2 bases from V and 7 bases from J; junction bases left unmatched: 9. In DNA form, the CDR3 reads TGTGCCAGCAGTTTATATGGCGGGGGGGCTAATAATGAGCAGTTCTTC. It encodes CASSLYGGGANNEQFF.

This clonotype was picked up many times. V gene TRBV9 combines with J gene TRBJ1-5; 7 nucleotides match TRBD1. Looked up from germline, CDR1 is SGDLS and CDR2 is YYNGEE. This CDR3 has 14 residues. Losses at the gene ends were 5 bases for V and 6 bases for J; bases not matched to a gene: 8. The CDR3 protein is CASSTQGQGQPQHF. CDR3 in DNA: TGTGCCAGCAGTACACAGGGGCAGGGTCAGCCCCAGCATTTT.